Listed below are T cell receptor beta chains from one sample, sequenced in a study of spatial heterogeneity in lung cancer. MiXCR, applied by TCRdb to the 5' RACE reads, yields one record per CDR3 protein. The sample has 20,000 to 25,000 distinct CDR3 sequences; roughly 4.5% are singletons. The sequenced sample was PBMCs, obtained at surgery. Source of these receptors: a male donor with early-stage non-small cell lung cancer. Both conserved end residues are part of each CDR3. Fields, in order: CDR3 protein, J gene, D gene, V gene. A D gene is named only where the DNA matches it firmly.

CDR3aa: CSARFPGGLDEQYF
j_gene: TRBJ2-7
d_gene: -
v_gene: TRBV20-1

CDR3aa: CASSFSQNTEAFF
j_gene: TRBJ1-1
d_gene: -
v_gene: TRBV6-5

CDR3aa: CASSTRQGLKGTQYF
j_gene: TRBJ2-5
d_gene: -
v_gene: TRBV6-5

CDR3aa: CSALAGVGTDTQYF
j_gene: TRBJ2-3
d_gene: TRBD2
v_gene: TRBV20-1

CDR3aa: CASSRAGQNNEKLFF
j_gene: TRBJ1-4
d_gene: TRBD1
v_gene: TRBV4-1

CDR3aa: CASSFGLVSYNEQFF
j_gene: TRBJ2-1
d_gene: TRBD2
v_gene: TRBV11-2

CDR3aa: CASSRPKETQYF
j_gene: TRBJ2-5
d_gene: -
v_gene: TRBV6-5

CDR3aa: CASRSEGYSYNEQFF
j_gene: TRBJ2-1
d_gene: -
v_gene: TRBV6-5

CDR3aa: CASSGDRERVNSPLHF
j_gene: TRBJ1-6
d_gene: TRBD1
v_gene: TRBV6-1

CDR3aa: CASSPTVSYNEQFF
j_gene: TRBJ2-1
d_gene: -
v_gene: TRBV7-6

CDR3aa: CASSQELVEQGTLNEKLFF
j_gene: TRBJ1-4
d_gene: -
v_gene: TRBV4-2

CDR3aa: CASSHGIFDTGELFF
j_gene: TRBJ2-2
d_gene: -
v_gene: TRBV3-1

CDR3aa: CASRSQRYTERRTEAFF
j_gene: TRBJ1-1
d_gene: -
v_gene: TRBV12-2

CDR3aa: CASSMQIALGTDTQYF
j_gene: TRBJ2-3
d_gene: -
v_gene: TRBV5-1

CDR3aa: CASSLWAGDQPQHF
j_gene: TRBJ1-5
d_gene: -
v_gene: TRBV7-6

CDR3aa: CASSLGGLYEQYF
j_gene: TRBJ2-7
d_gene: -
v_gene: TRBV11-2

CDR3aa: CASSSRRVRAGETQYF
j_gene: TRBJ2-5
d_gene: -
v_gene: TRBV7-8

CDR3aa: CASIAGGMTGGETQYF
j_gene: TRBJ2-5
d_gene: TRBD2
v_gene: TRBV6-1

CDR3aa: CASSLIYSGNTIYF
j_gene: TRBJ1-3
d_gene: -
v_gene: TRBV7-2

CDR3aa: CASDGNTDTQYF
j_gene: TRBJ2-3
d_gene: -
v_gene: TRBV2

CDR3aa: CSARDLRGKQSYEQYF
j_gene: TRBJ2-7
d_gene: -
v_gene: TRBV20-1

CDR3aa: CASSPWTGAADTQYF
j_gene: TRBJ2-3
d_gene: TRBD1
v_gene: TRBV12-3/TRBV12-4

CDR3aa: CASSLVFADTQYF
j_gene: TRBJ2-3
d_gene: -
v_gene: TRBV7-9

CDR3aa: CASTAEPELLNSPLHF
j_gene: TRBJ1-6
d_gene: -
v_gene: TRBV9

CDR3aa: CASSPRYRESGANVLTF
j_gene: TRBJ2-6
d_gene: -
v_gene: TRBV3-1

CDR3aa: CASSSGTGGAGTEAFF
j_gene: TRBJ1-1
d_gene: TRBD1
v_gene: TRBV5-1

CDR3aa: CSATVANSLRNEQFF
j_gene: TRBJ2-1
d_gene: -
v_gene: TRBV20-1

CDR3aa: CASSLATGNNEQFF
j_gene: TRBJ2-1
d_gene: TRBD1
v_gene: TRBV7-2

CDR3aa: CASSLQGDNQPQHF
j_gene: TRBJ1-5
d_gene: TRBD1
v_gene: TRBV27

CDR3aa: CASSSWGSGNTGELFF
j_gene: TRBJ2-2
d_gene: -
v_gene: TRBV27

CDR3aa: CASSYRPSTNEKLFF
j_gene: TRBJ1-4
d_gene: -
v_gene: TRBV6-5

CDR3aa: CASMGQGPTGELFF
j_gene: TRBJ2-2
d_gene: TRBD1
v_gene: TRBV6-1

CDR3aa: CASSINRTIAWSNQPQHF
j_gene: TRBJ1-5
d_gene: -
v_gene: TRBV19

CDR3aa: CASSSSGSLNEKLFF
j_gene: TRBJ1-4
d_gene: -
v_gene: TRBV11-2

CDR3aa: CASSSGLAGASEQYF
j_gene: TRBJ2-7
d_gene: TRBD2
v_gene: TRBV12-3/TRBV12-4

CDR3aa: CSVVGGWYEQYF
j_gene: TRBJ2-7
d_gene: -
v_gene: TRBV29-1

CDR3aa: CASSFRALTGGNQPQHF
j_gene: TRBJ1-5
d_gene: -
v_gene: TRBV7-2

CDR3aa: CASTPGAANLEAFF
j_gene: TRBJ1-1
d_gene: -
v_gene: TRBV19

CDR3aa: CSAPLVTDTQYF
j_gene: TRBJ2-3
d_gene: -
v_gene: TRBV20-1

CDR3aa: CASSLEPDNSPLHF
j_gene: TRBJ1-6
d_gene: -
v_gene: TRBV9

CDR3aa: CASSLGDWAEQYF
j_gene: TRBJ2-7
d_gene: -
v_gene: TRBV7-7

CDR3aa: CSARVVNSYEQYF
j_gene: TRBJ2-7
d_gene: -
v_gene: TRBV20-1

CDR3aa: CASSLRGGSYGYTF
j_gene: TRBJ1-2
d_gene: -
v_gene: TRBV19

CDR3aa: CASSRTTNEKLFF
j_gene: TRBJ1-4
d_gene: -
v_gene: TRBV10-1

CDR3aa: CAWSRTSGGALKQETQYF
j_gene: TRBJ2-5
d_gene: TRBD2
v_gene: TRBV30

CDR3aa: CASSQERAPASPLHF
j_gene: TRBJ1-6
d_gene: -
v_gene: TRBV4-2

CDR3aa: CASSPASGGAADTQYF
j_gene: TRBJ2-3
d_gene: TRBD2
v_gene: TRBV18

CDR3aa: CASSQERARSEAFF
j_gene: TRBJ1-1
d_gene: -
v_gene: TRBV4-2

CDR3aa: CATSSAGTPNEQYF
j_gene: TRBJ2-7
d_gene: -
v_gene: TRBV15

CDR3aa: CASSLSPHGSYEQYF
j_gene: TRBJ2-7
d_gene: -
v_gene: TRBV7-9

CDR3aa: CASSRRTERTDTQYF
j_gene: TRBJ2-3
d_gene: -
v_gene: TRBV6-5

CDR3aa: CASSLEGFGQETQYF
j_gene: TRBJ2-5
d_gene: -
v_gene: TRBV5-4

CDR3aa: CASSSGTSWRETQYF
j_gene: TRBJ2-5
d_gene: TRBD2
v_gene: TRBV5-5

CDR3aa: CASSQGPTNTEAFF
j_gene: TRBJ1-1
d_gene: -
v_gene: TRBV7-8

CDR3aa: CASRAVTTRTGELFF
j_gene: TRBJ2-2
d_gene: -
v_gene: TRBV19